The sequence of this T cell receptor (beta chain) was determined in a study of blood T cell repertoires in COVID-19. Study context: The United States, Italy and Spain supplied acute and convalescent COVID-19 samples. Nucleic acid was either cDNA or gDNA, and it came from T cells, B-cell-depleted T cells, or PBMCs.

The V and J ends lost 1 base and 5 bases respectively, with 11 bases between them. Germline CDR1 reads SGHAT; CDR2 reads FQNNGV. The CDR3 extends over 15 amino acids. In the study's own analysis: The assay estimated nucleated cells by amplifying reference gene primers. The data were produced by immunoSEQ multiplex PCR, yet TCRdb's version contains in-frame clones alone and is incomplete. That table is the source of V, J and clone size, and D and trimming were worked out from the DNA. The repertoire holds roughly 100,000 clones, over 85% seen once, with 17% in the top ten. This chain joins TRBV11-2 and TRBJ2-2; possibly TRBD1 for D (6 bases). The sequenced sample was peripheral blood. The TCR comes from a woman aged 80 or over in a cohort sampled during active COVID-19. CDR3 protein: CASSLGAGATGELFF. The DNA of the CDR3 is TGTGCCAGCAGCTTAGGGGCAGGGGCGACCGGGGAGCTGTTTTTT.